This T cell receptor beta chain stems from a study of Ad26.COV2.S vaccination and SARS-CoV-2 variants. Study overall: Into the muscle, Ad26.COV2.S was dosed once or twice, 56 days apart.

Trimming left V 1 base short and J 2 bases short, with 10 bases between. Germline V gives CDR1 SGHNT, CDR2 YYREEE (reference sequence). This CDR3 is 15 amino acids long. This clone was detected only once. Noted treatment: roughly 18 received Ad26.COV2.S at low or high dose, single or two shots; roughly five received placebo; per-sample allocation not given. On day 63 after the first injection, vaccine and placebo recipients gave samples. Assay: immunoSEQ multiplex PCR; the TCRdb copy retains only in-frame clones and omits some. The table has a few hundred thousand clones, 83% seen once. This chain connects TRBV5-4 to TRBJ2-1, with a possible D match to TRBD2 (6 bases). The sequence came from a person aged 18-60 years who received the Ad26.COV2.S COVID-19 vaccine or a placebo. This material consisted of peripheral blood, taken in a trial of Ad26.COV2.S vaccine versus placebo. For the CDR3, the DNA is TGTGCCAGCAGCTTGAGTGCGGGACCCTACAATGAGCAGTTCTTC. It specifies CASSLSAGPYNEQFF.